These 5 T cell receptor beta chains came from one sample sequenced in a study of OX40 agonist ivuxolimab in advanced cancers. Libraries were prepared by immunoSEQ multiplex PCR; TCRdb keeps only in-frame clonotypes and omits some of them. The repertoire holds about 80,000 clones, with about four fifths as singletons. The input for sequencing was CD4+ or CD8+ T cells sorted from blood, taken in a trial of the OX40 agonist ivuxolimab. These receptors originate from an adult with an advanced solid tumor such as melanoma, head and neck, liver or kidney cancer.

This clone was detected only a few times. The rearrangement uses TRBV7-2 and TRBJ1-2, with D possibly TRBD1 on 5 matching bases. The CDR3 is 15 residues long. Germline values: CDR1 SGHTA, CDR2 FQGNSA. V was clipped by 5 bases and J by 8 bases, with 21 bases between them. The CDR3 nucleotides read TGTGCCAGCAGCGCGAACCCGGGACGCCCGGGAGGCTACACCTTC. Encoded protein: CASSANPGRPGGYTF.

The chain links TRBV6-5 to TRBJ1-5; tentatively, D is TRBD1 (6 bases). Trimming shortened V by 6 bases and J by 1 base, and 13 bases separated the two germline ends. The CDR3 loop spans 15 amino acids. Germline loops: CDR1 MNHEY, CDR2 SVGAGI. CDR3 sequence: CASSKLQGSNQPQHF. CDR3 in DNA: TGTGCCAGCAGCAAACTCCAGGGGAGCAATCAGCCCCAGCATTTT.

The rearrangement uses TRBV19 and TRBJ2-7; 9 nucleotides match TRBD2. J gave up 4 bases and V 9 bases, and 10 bases lay outside the gene matches. In germline, CDR1 is LNHDA, CDR2 SQIVND (reference sequence). The CDR3 runs 14 residues. The CDR3: CASAETGLAYEQYF. The CDR3 DNA sequence: TGTGCCAGCGCGGAAACGGGACTAGCATACGAGCAGTACTTC. Combining the CDR3 with reference TRBV19 and TRBJ2-7 gives the whole variable domain DGGITQSPKYLFRKEGQNVTLSCEQNLNHDAMYWYRQDPGQGLRLIYYSQIVNDFQKGDIAEGYSVSREKKESFPLTVTSAQKNPTAFYLCASAETGLAYEQYFGPGTRLTVT.

This clone was counted only a few times. This rearrangement joins TRBV7-9 to TRBJ2-5; 7 positions match TRBD1. Germline-derived CDR1 and CDR2 are SEHNR and FQNEAQ (reference sequence). The CDR3 consists of 15 residues. Unmatched junction bases numbered 12, after V lost 6 bases and J lost 5 bases. The CDR3 DNA sequence: TGTGCCAGCAGTATCAGGGCAGGGGGTTTTGAGACCCAGTACTTC. This codes for CASSIRAGGFETQYF.

The rearrangement uses TRBV6-5 and TRBJ2-1; 10 nucleotides agree with TRBD1. Losses at the gene ends were 2 bases for V and 5 bases for J; bases not matched to a gene: 6. Germline V gives CDR1 MNHEY, CDR2 SVGAGI. The CDR3 is 16 amino acids. CDR3 region: CASSYGPGTGDNEQFF. The CDR3 nucleotides are TGTGCCAGCAGTTACGGCCCCGGGACAGGGGACAATGAGCAGTTCTTC.